This T cell receptor beta chain was captured in a study of T cell responses to AZD1222 COVID-19 vaccine. Unmatched junction bases numbered 4, after V lost 3 bases and J lost 0 bases. Looked up from germline, CDR1 is SNHLY and CDR2 is FYNNEI. This CDR3 has 17 amino acids. Only in-frame clones appear in the TCRdb table, and some are missing; sequencing was by immunoSEQ multiplex PCR. The sample lists 50,000 to 55,000 clones, around 90% occurring once. Pooling was applied to second doses at about 4 or about 12 weeks. Overall study results and limits: Possibly, clonal diversity was underestimated; donors were largely white British and included more females. Repertoires in all cases were sampled only once the peak T cell response had passed.

On this clone itself: Its specificity is unknown.

The receptor was derived from an adult who received the AZD1222 COVID-19 vaccine. The sequencing here drew on peripheral blood, taken 28 days after the second AZD1222 dose. This chain uses TRBV2 with TRBJ2-7; 14 bases are shared with TRBD2. CDR3 DNA: TGTGCCAGCAGTGAGACTAGCGGGAGGGTGGGCTCCTACGAGCAGTACTTC. It specifies CASSETSGRVGSYEQYF.